These 30 T cell receptor beta chains share one sample of origin, sequenced in a study of tumor and adjacent non-tumor tissue in lung cancer. The library came from three nested PCR rounds adapted from ARM-PCR protocols. Using its own MiXCR run on the multiplex PCR reads, TCRdb lists one record per CDR3 protein. The table records 70,000 to 95,000 distinct CDR3 sequences, around 80% of them present only once. RNA was extracted from bulk tissue without any cell sorting. More than 3 cm separated this lung sample from the edge of the tumor. The specimen was distant non-tumor lung tissue. The receptor source for this set is a man aged 70 or older with non-small cell lung cancer.

The chain uses TRBV11-3 and TRBJ2-5; the D is unclear. V dropped 5 bases and J dropped 0 bases, with 19 bases sitting between them. The CDR3 is made up of 17 amino acids. Germline V gene sequence: CDR1 SGHNT, CDR2 YENEEA. This chain's CDR3 is CASSIGRTTGHQETQYF. The CDR3 coding sequence is TGTGCCAGCAGCATAGGAAGAACTACCGGTCACCAAGAGACCCAGTACTTC.

As for this clonotype: The junction departs from germline at one end; a sequencing error may be responsible. V is TRBV29-1 and J is TRBJ2-5; possible D gene TRBD1, 7 bases. The CDR3 is 16 amino acids. Germline CDR1 is SQVTM and CDR2 is ANQGSEA. This chain's CDR3 is CSGRLDRDLLRETQYF. The CDR3 DNA follows: TGCAGCGGGAGACTAGACAGGGACCTTTTGCGAGAGACCCAATACTTC.

A word on this clonotype: Given a much more abundant clone one base away, this may be a read error. The chain is built from TRBV14 and TRBJ1-2, with a weak D call TRBD1 (5 bases). Trimming stripped 2 bases from V and 14 bases from J, with 21 bases between. This CDR3 contains 14 residues. Germline V lookup: CDR1 SGHDN, CDR2 FVKESK. The CDR3 nucleotides read TGTGCCAGCAGCCAACAGTTAATTTTTCCGGACATAACCTTC. Translation gives CASSQQLIFPDITF.

This clonotype was observed a few times. This rearrangement joins TRBV20-1 to TRBJ1-1; weak D call: TRBD1 (6 bases). Per germline, CDR1 DFQATT and CDR2 SNEGSKA (reference sequence). This CDR3 has 13 residues. In DNA, the CDR3 is TGCAATGCCCGGGACACTTTGAACACTGAAGCTTTCTTT. Protein sequence: CNARDTLNTEAFF.

This clonotype was seen only a few times. One junction end disagrees with the germline gene, perhaps due to a read error. CDR3 bases: TGTACCAGCAGCTTAGTCCTGGCCATCAGCTCCTACGAGCAGTACTTC. Translation: CTSSLVLAISSYEQYF. V is TRBV7-8 and J is TRBJ2-7; D remains ambiguous. CDR3 length: 16 residues. Per germline, CDR1 SGHVS and CDR2 FQNEAQ.

This chain connects TRBV6-2 or TRBV6-3 to TRBJ1-6; 9 bases map to TRBD1. V trimming: 8 bases; J trimming: 6 bases; junction bases outside the gene matches: 11. This CDR3 is 16 amino acids long. Per germline, CDR1 MNHEY and CDR2 SVGEGT. The CDR3 is CASGAGTGTSNSPLHF. Here the CDR3 DNA reads TGTGCCAGCGGAGCCGGGACAGGGACATCTAATTCACCCCTCCACTTT.

With regard to this clonotype: Mismatch with germline at one junction end may stem from a read error. The chain links TRBV29-1 to TRBJ1-2; the D is unclear. Looked up from germline, CDR1 is SQVTM and CDR2 is ANQGSEA. The CDR3 runs to 13 residues. In DNA form, the CDR3 reads TGCATCGTTCCCCAGACGGGAGCCTATGACTACACCTTC. It is translated as CIVPQTGAYDYTF.

This chain uses TRBV12-3 or TRBV12-4 with TRBJ1-3, with 10 bases that match TRBD1. Trimming removed 5 bases from V and 9 bases from J; junction bases left unmatched: 19. The CDR3 loop spans 18 amino acids. DNA of the CDR3: TGTGCCAGCAGTCGTCCCGGGACAGGGGTCGGCTCTGCAAGCACCATATATTTT. Its translation is CASSRPGTGVGSASTIYF.

The chain combines TRBV11-3 with TRBJ2-5; TRBD1 matches 9 bases. Trimming at V came to 5 bases and at J to 8 bases, leaving 12 bases not matched to a gene. CDR1 is SGHNT and CDR2 is YENEEA in the germline V gene. There are 15 residues in the CDR3. For the CDR3, the DNA is TGTGCCAGCAGCCGAGAACAGGGGGCACACGTAACCCAGTACTTC. Its protein product is CASSREQGAHVTQYF. The full variable domain, rest sourced from reference TRBV11-3 and TRBJ2-5, is EAGVVQSPRYKIIEKKQPVAFWCNPISGHNTLYWYLQNLGQGPELLIRYENEEAVDDSQLPKDRFSAERLKGVDSTLKIQPAELGDSAVYLCASSREQGAHVTQYFGPGTRLLVL.

V is TRBV10-3 and J is TRBJ1-5; perhaps TRBD1 as D (5 bases). The V gene's germline CDR1 is ENHRY and CDR2 SYGVKD. There are 13 residues in the CDR3. Trimming took 6 bases from V and 5 from J, leaving 11 bases between them. In nucleotides, the CDR3 is TGTGCCATCAGCAGAGACAGCTATCAGCCCCAGCATTTT. Protein sequence: CAISRDSYQPQHF.

The CDR3 spells CSGRGRSSYNEQFF. In DNA, the CDR3 is TGCAGCGGCCGAGGTCGTAGCTCCTACAATGAGCAGTTCTTC. The rearrangement joins TRBV29-1 to TRBJ2-1; no reliable D call. This CDR3 spans 14 amino acids. Deletions cut 7 bases from V and 0 bases from J, with 13 bases between. In germline, CDR1 is SQVTM, CDR2 ANQGSEA.

The DNA for the CDR3 is TGCAGTGCTAGATATCGTGGGTGGGAGACCCAGTACTTC. Translating gives CSARYRGWETQYF. V and J are TRBV20-1 and TRBJ2-5; the D is unclear. Germline CDR1 reads DFQATT; CDR2 reads SNEGSKA (reference sequence). The length of the CDR3 is 13 residues. The V end lost 2 bases, the J end lost 5 bases, and 12 bases lay between the germline ends.

About this clonotype: One junction end disagrees with the germline gene, perhaps due to a read error. The chain has TRBV28 and TRBJ2-3, with 9 bases lining up with TRBD2. CDR3 length equals 16 residues. Per the germline V gene, CDR1 is MDHEN and CDR2 is SYDVKM. The DNA of the CDR3 is TGTGCCTGCAGCCCCAACGAGCGGGGGGGCACAGATACGCAGTATTTT. Translating gives CACSPNERGGTDTQYF.

About this clonotype: This may be a read error: a much more frequent sequence differs by one nucleotide. This chain uses TRBV6-6 with TRBJ2-1; TRBD1 might be the D (5 bases). CDR3 length: 15 amino acids. Trimming removed 7 bases from V and 5 bases from J, with 18 bases in between. Germline lookup yields CDR1 MNHNY and CDR2 SVGAGI (reference sequence). In nucleotides, the CDR3 is TGTGCCAGCATCAAGGGCAGGGTTTTAAACAATGAGCAGTTCTTC. Translated, it gives CASIKGRVLNNEQFF.

The chain recombines TRBV20-1 with TRBJ2-5; 10 positions match TRBD1. Per germline, CDR1 DFQATT and CDR2 SNEGSKA (reference sequence). V gave up 7 bases and J gave up 7 bases; unmatched junction bases: 6. The CDR3 extends over 12 amino acids. CDR3 residues: CSVADRGRTQYF. Here the CDR3 DNA reads TGCAGTGTTGCTGACAGGGGGCGGACCCAGTACTTC.

The rearrangement joins TRBV11-3 to TRBJ1-1; D not certain. The germline V gene encodes CDR1 SGHNT and CDR2 YENEEA. The CDR3 covers 16 residues. Deletions cut 3 bases from V and 8 bases from J, with 22 bases between. The CDR3 region is CASSFRDITLNGEAFF. The CDR3 DNA reads TGTGCCAGCAGCTTCCGAGACATAACCCTGAACGGAGAAGCTTTCTTT. The complete variable domain, with remaining parts taken from reference TRBV11-3 and TRBJ1-1, reads EAGVVQSPRYKIIEKKQPVAFWCNPISGHNTLYWYLQNLGQGPELLIRYENEEAVDDSQLPKDRFSAERLKGVDSTLKIQPAELGDSAVYLCASSFRDITLNGEAFFGQGTRLTVV.

As concerns this clonotype: The junction does not match germline at one end; this may be a read error. The chain couples TRBV12-3 or TRBV12-4 to TRBJ1-3; no clear D. CDR3 length: 18 residues. The CDR3 spells CASSRPATWIGSGKTIHF. The CDR3, as DNA: TGTGCCAGTAGTCGTCCCGCGACATGGATCGGCTCTGGAAAGACCATACATTTT.

This clonotype was recorded a few times. One base away lies a much larger clone, so this may be a sequencing read error. J is TRBJ1-1 and V is TRBV6-2 or TRBV6-3; D not certain. Germline assignment: CDR1 MNHEY and CDR2 SVGEGT. The CDR3 has 14 amino acids. CDR3 sequence reads: CASSHSMANTEAFF. CDR3 nucleotides: TGTGCCAGCAGTCACTCTATGGCGAACACTGAAGCTTTCTTT.

Points on this clonotype: The junction and the germline gene differ at one end; a read error may be behind it. J is TRBJ2-5 and V is TRBV6-6, with 7 nucleotides matching TRBD2. This CDR3 contains 16 residues. The germline V gene encodes CDR1 MNHNY and CDR2 SVGAGI (reference sequence). In DNA, the CDR3 is TGTGTCAGCAGTTACCCTGGGGCTAGCGGACAAGAGACCCGGTACTTC. Its translation: CVSSYPGASGQETRYF.

The chain carries TRBV11-3 and TRBJ2-5; D assignment may be TRBD1 or TRBD2 (6 bases each). The CDR3 sequence is 16 residues long. The germline V and J ends were trimmed by 7 bases and 2 bases, with 20 bases remaining between them. Germline lookup yields CDR1 SGHNT and CDR2 YENEEA. In DNA form, the CDR3 reads TGTGCCAGCACGCGGACGGGGGCAGTTGGGCAAGAGACCCAGTACTTC. It is translated as CASTRTGAVGQETQYF.

Regarding this clonotype: Since a much larger clone is just one base distant, this may be a read error. J is TRBJ1-2 and V is TRBV10-2, with TRBD1 matching 7 bases. The CDR3 is made up of 14 amino acids. Germline values: CDR1 WSHSY, CDR2 SAAADI. Written as DNA, the CDR3 is TGCTCCAGCAGCAAGGGACAGATAGTCTATGGCTACACCTTC. Its translation: CSSSKGQIVYGYTF.

CDR3 bases: TGTGCCAGCAGTCGGACCGGGACAGGGGCCTTCAAGCAGTACTTC. This encodes CASSRTGTGAFKQYF. V gene TRBV13 combines with J gene TRBJ2-7; TRBD1 matches 10 bases. Germline V gives CDR1 PRHDT, CDR2 FYEKMQ (reference sequence). The CDR3 consists of 15 residues. The J segment lost 8 bases and the V segment lost 6 bases, leaving 13 bases of the junction unmatched.

In regard to this clonotype: This sequence may be a read error, since a much larger clone differs from it by one base. The chain links TRBV12-3 or TRBV12-4 to TRBJ1-2; 10 nucleotides agree with TRBD1. CDR3 length: 18 amino acids. V gave up 3 bases and J gave up 0 bases; unmatched junction bases: 10. CDR3 sequence: CASSFGTGVWITNYGYTF. CDR3 DNA: TGTGCCAGCAGTTTCGGGACAGGGGTTTGGATTACTAACTATGGCTACACCTTC.

The V call is TRBV11-2, the J call TRBJ2-5; 7 bases are shared with TRBD1. The CDR3 runs 15 residues. Germline V lookup: CDR1 SGHAT, CDR2 FQNNGV. Trimming took 5 bases from V and 13 from J; bases not matched to a gene: 19. Written as DNA, the CDR3 is TGTGCCAGCAGCCCGGGGACAGTTGGGCGAGAGATCCGGTACTTC. It encodes CASSPGTVGREIRYF.

The rearrangement links TRBV11-2 to TRBJ2-2; no reliable D call. The germline V gene has CDR1 SGHAT and CDR2 FQNNGV. Trimming removed 10 bases from V and 6 bases from J, with 21 bases in between. The CDR3 covers 15 residues. CDR3 amino acids: CAIRYSDLVAGELFF. For the CDR3, the DNA is TGTGCCATCAGGTACAGTGACCTAGTGGCCGGGGAGCTGTTTTTT.

This clonotype turned up a few times. In nucleotides, the CDR3 is TGCGCCACCCAGTGGGGATACAAACCGAACGACCCTGGCTCCTACAATGAGCAGTTCTTC. This sequence encodes CATQWGYKPNDPGSYNEQFF. The chain recombines TRBV10-1 with TRBJ2-1; D not resolved. Trimming took off 10 bases at V and 0 bases at J, with 31 bases between the two ends. CDR1 is WNHNN and CDR2 is SYGVQD in the germline V gene (reference sequence). CDR3 size: 20 residues.

In its sample, this clonotype was seen a few times. A single base separates this from a much larger clone, so it may be a read error. This chain links TRBV14 with TRBJ2-3; the D call may be TRBD1 or TRBD2 (5 bases each). The CDR3 length is 12 residues. Germline CDR1 reads SGHDN; CDR2 reads FVKESK. The CDR3 DNA is TGTGCCAGCGGCCAATCCGGGACCTCGCAGTATTTT. Amino acid sequence: CASGQSGTSQYF.

As for this clonotype: The junction shows a germline mismatch at one end, possibly a read error. V is TRBV11-3 and J is TRBJ1-6, with D perhaps TRBD1 (6 bases). Germline lookup yields CDR1 SGHNT and CDR2 YENEEA. The CDR3 is made up of 12 amino acids. The DNA of the CDR3 is TGTGTCAGCAGGGGAAGTAATTCACCCCTCCACTTT. It translates to CVSRGSNSPLHF.

A note on this clonotype: One end of the junction varies from germline; a read error may be responsible. The gene calls are TRBV11-2 and TRBJ2-2; possible D gene TRBD1, 5 bases. CDR3 length: 16 residues. CDR1 SGHAT and CDR2 FQNNGV come from the germline V gene. The DNA of the CDR3 is TGTCCCAGCAGCATAGTGGACACAAGGGTTGCCGGGGAGCTGTTTTTT. Amino acids: CPSSIVDTRVAGELFF.

In the case of this clonotype: Given the absence of the conserved phenylalanine or tryptophan at the CDR3 end, a read error is likely. No DNA is shown, since the ends of the CDR3 on it are uncertain; the CDR3 is the one TCRdb lists. The chain couples TRBV6-1 to TRBJ2-6; whether TRBD1, the table's D call, matches the DNA was not checked. Germline V gives CDR1 MNHNS, CDR2 SASEGT. The CDR3 region is 11 residues in length, termini included. CDR3 loop: CASRAGLRWSY.